This TCR beta chain was identified in a study of shared clonotypes between healthy human individuals (dated by TCRdb to the early 2020s). Regarding the study in general: The cohort included three men and a couple of women between 18 and 49 years of age. For each donor, CD4 naive and CD4 memory were each run on three plates, CD8 naive on two plates, and CD8 memory on one plate. Blood TCR repertoires of a handful of healthy adults were deeply sequenced to estimate repertoire size and the extent of clonotype sharing between individuals. Libraries were prepared and TCR repertoires were sequenced by different laboratories using diverse techniques, in order to increase sequencing depth and limit assay-specific biases. Each donor's leukapheresis produced roughly between roughly 0.85 and 10 billion PBMCs. The research as a whole found: Higher generation probabilities were observed for clonotypes shared by all four sorted-subset donors than for non-shared clonotypes. Sharing across a handful of donors was observed for approximately 4.6% of naive CD4, under 4% of naive CD8, over 2% of memory CD4, and roughly 0.4% of memory CD8 clonotypes. Even with the large sequencing depth, rarefaction of the sorted-subset datasets indicated that sequencing was incomplete. The small number of donors limited the genetic and exposure-history diversity represented. Based on pairwise subsampling, the degree of clonotype sharing among donors was expected to be affected by sequencing depth. Larger estimated clonotype richness was generally found for naive subsets than for memory subsets. Sampling was restricted to blood, and TCR repertoires in tissue are likely to differ from TCR repertoires in blood.

Using the deep immunoSEQ assay, TCR CDR3 regions were amplified from genomic DNA by multiplex PCR. Genomic DNA extracted from each cell subset was distributed evenly over all wells of several immunoSEQ 96-well plates, and each plate served as one replicate. Each replicate PCR for sorted subsets received roughly 200 ng genomic DNA, equal to about 30,000 T cell genomes. Purified libraries were quantified with a Qubit 3.0 fluorometer, sized on a Bioanalyzer 2100, and re-quantified with the KAPA Library Quantification kit. Every immunoSEQ 96-well plate was sequenced on a dedicated single-read 150-cycle Illumina NextSeq 550 flow cell. The study's processing was this. Because the immunoSEQ output included only junctional sequences and no quality scores, the filtering could not be the same as the filtering used for full-length reads. To assign V/J genes and CDR3, sequences were annotated against IMGT germline references using PyIR, a Python wrapper for IgBLAST v1.9. Reads with weak V/J assignments (E-value above 1e-6), missing CDR3, stop codons, out-of-frame junctions, or ambiguous translated residues were removed. V3J clonotypes were defined by identical inferred V gene, J gene, and CDR3 amino acid sequence. Percentage overlap between repertoires was computed as shared unique clonotypes divided by the size of the smaller repertoire. Richness of each repertoire was evaluated using RTK rarefaction, the Chao1 estimator, and Recon v2.1 estimates of unobserved clonotypes. OLGA was used to compute generation probabilities for all TCRbeta clonotypes that the gDNA method yielded from a handful of donors. TCRdb provides this immuneACCESS table in a form limited to in-frame rearrangements. Some clones are lacking; in checked studies, under half of them reflect an unresolved V gene, and why the rest are absent is not known. That table gives V, J and clone size, and the DNA gave D and trimming. A total of millions of clones appear in this sample, approximately 95% of them only once. Of the sample, roughly 1% falls within the top ten clones.

Details on this clone: The target of this receptor is not known. One base away there is no much larger clone; base qualities are not given.

For the CD8 naive samples, CD45RO-negative cells were positively selected for CCR7, yielding a CD45RA+CCR7+ population from which TemRA cells were excluded. Healthy HIV-negative adults with no recently reported acute infections or vaccinations were included as donors. Only Caucasian adults living in Nashville, Tennessee, USA were represented among the donors. Blood was collected by leukapheresis, and PBMCs were isolated by Ficoll-Histopaque density gradient centrifugation and then cryopreserved in liquid nitrogen vapor phase. Analytical flow cytometry was used to check the purity and quantity of each magnetically sorted T cell population. From each sorted fraction, genomic DNA was isolated and quantified by UV absorbance on a Nanodrop 2000c. This TCR was recovered from a man aged 18 to 29 in good health. Sequencing was performed on naive CD8+ T cells sorted from blood. The cell subset or site label, as the study defines it: CD45RA+CCR7+.

The nucleotides read TGTGCCAGCAGCGTAGCTGTGTTTGGCACAGATACGCAGTATTTT. This codes for CASSVAVFGTDTQYF. In this chain, TRBV9 is recombined with TRBJ2-3; the D gene lacks a confident call. The germline V gene provides CDR1 SGDLS and CDR2 YYNGEE. Including cysteine and phenylalanine, the CDR3 has 15 amino acids. Just the 45-base CDR3 DNA is kept, in frame starting at base 1. Trimming costs V 0 bases and J 1 base, and their ends lie 9 bases apart.